Listed below are T cell receptor beta chains from one sample, sequenced in a study of cytomegalovirus exposure and HLA in healthy donors. Profiled with immunoSEQ multiplex PCR; TCRdb holds only in-frame clones, not every one. The data contain 85,000 to 95,000 clones, 7.5% to 8.5% of them seen just once; the ten biggest clones take up 2% to 2.5%. The sequencing input was PBMCs. These receptors all come from a man aged 50 to 59 in good health and CMV-seronegative. The CDR3 runs from the conserved cysteine through the conserved F or W. D genes are given only for firm matches. Rows may omit the clone size; those that give it use once, few, many or a size class.

j_gene | len | v_gene | abundance | d_gene | CDR3nt | CDR3aa
TRBJ2-1 | 13 | TRBV7-9 | few | . | TGTGCCAGCAGCGATTCAGGAAAGTATGAGCAGTTCTTC | CASSDSGKYEQFF
TRBJ1-2 | 15 | TRBV11-2 | few | . | TGTGCCAGCAGCTCCCGTTTAGCCGCTAACTATGGCTACACCTTC | CASSSRLAANYGYTF
TRBJ2-3 | 14 | TRBV19 | few | . | TGTGCCAGTAGTATAGCCAGTTCCACAGATACGCAGTATTTT | CASSIASSTDTQYF
TRBJ2-3 | 13 | TRBV9 | . | . | TGTGCCAGAAGCGTTTTTTCAGGGGATAAGCAGTATTTT | CARSVFSGDKQYF
TRBJ2-7 | 13 | TRBV6-5 | . | TRBD1 | TGTGCCAGCAGTCACGACAGGGACTACGAGCAGTACTTC | CASSHDRDYEQYF
TRBJ1-2 | 15 | TRBV30 | . | TRBD1 | TGTGCCTGGAGTTCCCCAGGGGGAGCTTCCTATGGCTACACCTTC | CAWSSPGGASYGYTF
TRBJ1-5 | 14 | TRBV28 | few | TRBD1 | TGTGCCAGCATCTTCGGACAGGGCAATCAGCCCCAGCATTTT | CASIFGQGNQPQHF
TRBJ2-1 | 16 | TRBV5-1 | . | TRBD2 | TGCGCCAGCAGCTTGGCCGTTAAACGGGGGGGCAATGAGCAGTTCTTC | CASSLAVKRGGNEQFF
TRBJ2-7 | 13 | TRBV4-2 | . | . | TGTGCCAGCAGCCAAGACAGGGTAGGCGAGCAGTACTTC | CASSQDRVGEQYF
TRBJ1-1 | 15 | TRBV7-6 | . | TRBD1 | TGTGCCAGCAGCTTAGCTAGGGGGCCTTCCACTGAAGCTTTCTTT | CASSLARGPSTEAFF
TRBJ2-5 | 13 | TRBV11-2 | few | . | TGTGCCAGCAGCTTAGGACAGAAAGAGACCCAGTACTTC | CASSLGQKETQYF
TRBJ1-3 | 16 | TRBV5-1 | . | . | TGCGCCAGCAGCTTGGCCCGACAGGACTCTGGAAACACCATATATTTT | CASSLARQDSGNTIYF
TRBJ1-4 | 14 | TRBV7-8 | . | . | TGTGCCAGCAGCCCTACAGGGTTTAATGAAAAACTGTTTTTT | CASSPTGFNEKLFF
TRBJ2-1 | 15 | TRBV6-6 | . | TRBD2 | TGTGCCAGCAGTAGCCCAGCGGGACGCTACAATGAGCAGTTCTTC | CASSSPAGRYNEQFF
TRBJ2-3 | 14 | TRBV28 | few | . | TGTGCCAGCAGTTTTGAAGAGGAGGGGAATACGCAGTATTTT | CASSFEEEGNTQYF
TRBJ2-6 | 15 | TRBV27 | few | TRBD1 | TGTGCCAGCAGTCTCCAGGGGGCGTGGGCCAACGTCCTGACTTTC | CASSLQGAWANVLTF
TRBJ2-1 | 12 | TRBV28 | few | . | TGTGCCAGCAGACCCGCGTACAATGAGCAGTTCTTC | CASRPAYNEQFF
TRBJ1-5 | 15 | TRBV10-2 | few | TRBD1 | TGCGCCAGCAGATTGACAGGGGCTCTCAATCAGCCCCAGCATTTT | CASRLTGALNQPQHF
TRBJ1-1 | 16 | TRBV7-2 | . | . | TGTGCCAGCAGCCCCGAGTCTGGGACACAGAACACTGAAGCTTTCTTT | CASSPESGTQNTEAFF
TRBJ2-3 | 15 | TRBV5-1 | few | . | TGCGCCAGCAGCTTGGCGGAGGTCTTCACAGATACGCAGTATTTT | CASSLAEVFTDTQYF
TRBJ2-1 | 16 | TRBV11-2 | . | TRBD1 | TGTGCCAGCACCCTGTTGGGACAGGGCTCCTACAATGAGCAGTTCTTC | CASTLLGQGSYNEQFF
TRBJ1-1 | 14 | TRBV6-6 | few | . | TGTGCCAGCGGGGGGGGTGATTCGAACACTGAAGCTTTCTTT | CASGGGDSNTEAFF
TRBJ2-2 | 15 | TRBV7-3 | . | TRBD1 | TGTGCCAGCAGCCTACAGGGGGCGACCACCGGGGAGCTGTTTTTT | CASSLQGATTGELFF
TRBJ2-7 | 17 | TRBV5-1 | . | TRBD2 | TGCGCCAGCAGCCCCGGACTAGCGGGAGGTCCTAGCGTCGAGCAGTACTTC | CASSPGLAGGPSVEQYF
TRBJ1-1 | 13 | TRBV27 | . | . | TGTGCCAGCAGTCCTAGCGGGGGGGGGAAAGCTTTCTTT | CASSPSGGGKAFF
TRBJ1-2 | 16 | TRBV27 | . | TRBD1 | TGTGCCAGCAGTGCACGACGCTCAGGGGGCGGCTATGGCTACACCTTC | CASSARRSGGGYGYTF
TRBJ1-5 | 13 | TRBV11-2 | . | . | TGTGCCAGCAGCTTAGAGACAATGAAGCCCCAGCATTTT | CASSLETMKPQHF
TRBJ2-5 | 13 | TRBV18 | . | . | TGTGCCAGCTCACCACTCAACGGAGAGACCCAGTACTTC | CASSPLNGETQYF
TRBJ1-2 | 15 | TRBV10-1 | . | . | TGCGCCAGCAGTGAGTCGAGGTCAGGGCCAAGGGGCTACACCTTC | CASSESRSGPRGYTF
TRBJ1-5 | 15 | TRBV21-1 | . | . | TGTGCCAGCAGCAAATGGCGGTTGGGCAATCAGCCCCAGCATTTT | CASSKWRLGNQPQHF
TRBJ2-2 | 15 | TRBV10-1 | few | . | TGCGCCAAAGCCGGGACTCCAACGAACACCGGGGAGCTGTTTTTT | CAKAGTPTNTGELFF
TRBJ2-5 | 16 | TRBV4-2 | few | TRBD2 | TGTGCCAGCAGCCGGGGACTAGAAATCGCGGGGGAGACCCAGTACTTC | CASSRGLEIAGETQYF
TRBJ2-2 | 13 | TRBV10-1 | . | . | TGCGCCAGCAGACAGGGTTACACCGGGGAGCTGTTTTTT | CASRQGYTGELFF
TRBJ1-4 | 13 | TRBV9 | few | . | TGTGCCAGCAGCGTAGCTACGGGGGAAAAACTGTTTTTT | CASSVATGEKLFF
TRBJ2-3 | 15 | TRBV4-2 | few | . | TGTGCCAGCAGCCAAGTAGTTAGCGGCACAGATACGCAGTATTTT | CASSQVVSGTDTQYF